This T cell receptor beta chain was captured in a study of T cells in Graves' hyperthyroidism and ophthalmopathy. Study context: Pretreatment peripheral blood was obtained at initial diagnosis. Findings of the study overall: Before onset, ophthalmopathy was predicted by the model a median 6.5 months earlier. Most clonotypes that expanded in the thyroid above 0.001 also showed up in blood.

This clonotype came up many times. Its antigen is currently unknown. Out of approximately 10 ml of fresh peripheral blood came the PBMCs. The V gene's germline CDR1 is KGHDR and CDR2 SFDVKD. This CDR3 spans 15 amino acids. Trimming took off 1 base at V and 8 bases at J, with 13 bases between the two ends. RNA transcripts yielded amplified TCR beta CDR3 regions. HTBI primers drove first-round RT-PCR of the TCR CDR3. One entry per CDR3 protein, called by TCRdb with MiXCR from the multiplex PCR reads. The sample has fewer than 300,000 distinct CDR3 sequences, roughly 15% seen once. The sequencing sample was made of blood. The chain links TRBV24-1 to TRBJ1-4, with D maybe TRBD1 (5 bases). The clonotype was recovered from a woman between 50 and 59 years old with Graves' hyperthyroidism that later progressed to Graves' ophthalmopathy. In DNA, the CDR3 is TGTGCCACCAGTGATTTATGGGACCGGAGGGAAAAACTGTTTTTT. It yields the protein CATSDLWDRREKLFF.